What follows are 13 T cell receptor beta chains derived from one specimen sequenced in a study of cytomegalovirus exposure and HLA in healthy donors. Use of 60 Vbeta and 13 Jbeta primers characterized the PCR. Sequencing was performed with immunoSEQ multiplex PCR; in TCRdb, only in-frame clones are kept and a portion is missing. The profile covers about 110,000 clones, with over 60% appearing a single time and 2.5% to 3% taken by the ten largest. Sequencing was done on a sample of PBMCs. These receptor sequences come from a woman aged 55-70 years in good health and CMV-seropositive.

The chain combines TRBV29-1 with TRBJ2-2; TRBD2 aligns across 11 bases. The V and J ends lost 6 bases and 1 base, in that order; junction bases with no gene match: 1. The length of the CDR3 is 14 residues. In germline, CDR1 is SQVTM, CDR2 ANQGSEA. For the CDR3, the DNA is TGCAGCGTCGGGACTAGCGGGAACACCGGGGAGCTGTTTTTT. This gives the protein CSVGTSGNTGELFF.

The CDR3 nucleotides are TGTGCCAGCAGCTCGACAGGACTAGCGGGAGACGGGTCCTACGAGCAGTACTTC. Its protein is CASSSTGLAGDGSYEQYF. The rearrangement links TRBV7-3 to TRBJ2-7; 13 nucleotides agree with TRBD2. Germline V lookup: CDR1 SGHTA, CDR2 FQGTGA. The CDR3 runs to 18 residues. J was trimmed by 1 base and V by 4 bases; bases with no gene match: 10.

The chain uses TRBV9 and TRBJ2-7; 10 bases map to TRBD2. V lost 4 bases to trimming and J lost 3 bases; unmatched junction nucleotides: 13. Germline V gives CDR1 SGDLS, CDR2 YYNGEE. The CDR3 is 17 amino acids. CDR3 in amino acids: CASSTPASGTSDYEQYF. The CDR3 DNA reads as TGTGCCAGCAGCACGCCTGCTTCCGGGACTAGCGACTACGAGCAGTACTTC.

A remark on this clone: At one boundary the junction diverges from the germline segment, which might be a read error. CDR3 amino acids: CASGEAGRGYTF. The CDR3 DNA follows: TGTGCCAGCGGTGAAGCGGGCAGGGGCTACACCTTC. This chain uses TRBV6-1 with TRBJ1-2; D unclear. The length of the CDR3 is 12 residues. CDR1 is MNHNS and CDR2 is SASEGT in the germline V gene.

On this clone itself: Its ends do not fully match the called genes, so a read error is possible. The chain carries TRBV30 and TRBJ1-2, with D hard to call. Germline V gene data show CDR1 as GTSNPN and CDR2 as SVGIG (reference sequence). The CDR3 is made up of 11 amino acids. CDR3 in amino acids: CAWTTNYGYTF. The CDR3 DNA sequence: TGTGCTTGGACCACTAACTATGGCTACACCTTC.

The chain joins TRBV27 to TRBJ2-1, with 9 bases that match TRBD1. Germline trimming cut 6 bases from V and 15 bases from J; bases unmatched to any gene: 15. This CDR3 is 14 amino acids long. Germline assignment: CDR1 MNHEY and CDR2 SMNVEV (reference sequence). The CDR3 sequence: CASSPTPQGAITFF. CDR3 DNA: TGTGCCAGCAGCCCCACCCCACAGGGGGCGATTACGTTCTTC.

CDR3 residues: CASSGGQGARGYTF. CDR3 nucleotide sequence: TGCGCCAGCAGCGGAGGACAGGGAGCTAGGGGCTACACCTTC. The V call is TRBV5-1, the J call TRBJ1-2; TRBD1 matches 8 bases. V shed 4 bases, J shed 8 bases, and the junction held 10 bases outside the gene matches. The CDR3 runs to 14 residues. Germline V gene lookup returns CDR1 SGHRS and CDR2 YFSETQ. Full variable domain (missing parts from reference TRBV5-1 and TRBJ1-2): KAGVTQTPRYLIKTRGQQVTLSCSPISGHRSVSWYQQTPGQGLQFLFEYFSETQRNKGNFPGRFSGRQFSNSRSEMNVSTLELGDSALYLCASSGGQGARGYTFGSGTRLTVV.

V is TRBV10-3 and J is TRBJ1-5, with D possibly TRBD1 on 5 matching bases. Germline-derived CDR1 and CDR2 are ENHRY and SYGVKD. Deletions cut 4 bases from V and 4 bases from J, with 8 bases between. The CDR3 has 13 residues. This CDR3 is CAISGQINQPQHF. The DNA of the CDR3 is TGTGCCATCAGTGGACAGATAAATCAGCCCCAGCATTTT.

The genes are TRBV5-4 and TRBJ2-5; 7 nucleotides line up with TRBD1. In germline, CDR1 is SGHNT, CDR2 YYREEE (reference sequence). The CDR3 runs 13 residues. V shed 4 bases and J 1 base; nucleotides not matched to a gene: 1. The CDR3 loop is CASSRDSQETQYF. CDR3 bases: TGTGCCAGCAGCAGGGACAGCCAAGAGACCCAGTACTTC.

The chain couples TRBV20-1 to TRBJ1-2; D may be TRBD1 (6 bases). This CDR3 spans 11 amino acids. Germline CDR1 and CDR2: DFQATT and SNEGSKA (reference sequence). V was trimmed by 4 bases and J by 8 bases, leaving 11 bases between them. CDR3 in DNA: TGCAGTGCTACCGACAGGAGCGGCTACACCTTC. It specifies CSATDRSGYTF.

The V call is TRBV7-2, the J call TRBJ2-5; no clear D gene. V was clipped by 4 bases and J by 7 bases, with 7 bases between them. The CDR3 totals 11 residues. Germline V lookup: CDR1 SGHTA, CDR2 FQGNSA. DNA for the CDR3: TGTGCCAGCAGCTCACTCGTGACCCAGTACTTC. Translating it yields CASSSLVTQYF.

The rearrangement uses TRBV13 and TRBJ1-1; 8 bases align to TRBD1. The CDR3 is 14 residues long. Germline CDR1 is PRHDT and CDR2 is FYEKMQ (reference sequence). Germline trimming cut 0 bases from V and 12 bases from J; bases unmatched to any gene: 9. The DNA for the CDR3 is TGTGCCAGCAGCTTAGGGCAGGGGGCGGGAGAAACTTTCTTT. This encodes CASSLGQGAGETFF.

The V and J genes are TRBV7-8 and TRBJ2-5; TRBD2 matches at 11 bases. Looked up from germline, CDR1 is SGHVS and CDR2 is FQNEAQ. The ends lost 1 base at V and 5 bases at J; junction bases unmatched: 3. This CDR3 has 15 residues. The CDR3, as DNA: TGTGCCAGCAGCTTAGGCCTAGCGGGAGGCGAGACCCAGTACTTC. Translation: CASSLGLAGGETQYF.